This entry concerns a single T cell receptor (beta chain). The record originates from a study of control samples from healthy donors and cancer patients. TCRdb's table, derived via immunoSEQ multiplex PCR, lists solely in-frame clones and lacks some. This repertoire shows around 71,000 clones, 90% found once; its top ten account for around 1.2%. The CDR3 has 15 residues. The trim removed 7 bases at V and 2 bases at J, leaving 6 bases unmatched. Germline V gives CDR1 SNHLY, CDR2 FYNNEI. The sequenced material came from PBMCs. This receptor was obtained from a woman aged 50 to 60 with colorectal cancer. The chain is built from TRBV2 and TRBJ2-3; 10 positions agree with TRBD2. The CDR3 sequence: CASTSGLAFTDTQYF. The DNA for the CDR3 is TGTGCCAGCACCTCGGGACTAGCGTTCACAGATACGCAGTATTTT.